One sample yielded the 2 T cell receptor beta chains listed below, sequenced in a study of CD8 T cells in Susac syndrome (dated by TCRdb to the late 2010s). Library method: the immunoSEQ multiplex PCR assay. RNA was extracted using the RNeasy kit, and roughly 0.45 to 1 microgram was reverse transcribed with random hexamers. TCRdb reran the public reads through fastp at Q25 and MiXCR, keeping productive beta chains. Rows with one shared CDR3 protein collapse into an entry with the most common genes and DNA. The sample profile shows fewer than 200,000 distinct CDR3 sequences; about 95% of them were found once. 0.08% to 0.11% of the sample comes from the top ten. The sequencing sample was made of CD4+ T cells from PBMCs. The receptors stem from a human donor in good health.

CDR3 protein: CASSLTSGNYEQYF. CDR3 nucleotide sequence: TGTGCCAGCAGTCTGACTAGCGGGAACTACGAGCAGTACTTC. The chain employs TRBV12-3 or TRBV12-4 and TRBJ2-7, with 11 bases fitting TRBD2. V trimming: 5 bases; J trimming: 3 bases; junction bases outside the gene matches: 3. This CDR3 comprises 14 residues.

The V and J genes are TRBV20-1 and TRBJ2-5; TRBD1 aligns across 10 bases. The junction had 8 bases not matched to a gene; V was cut back by 3 bases and J by 4 bases. CDR1 is DFQATT, CDR2 SNEGSKA, per germline (reference sequence). The CDR3 consists of 15 residues. CDR3 in DNA: TGCAGTGCTAGGAAGGACAGGGGGATAGTAGAGACCCAGTACTTC. This translates into CSARKDRGIVETQYF.